Here is one T cell receptor beta chain with its context. The CDR3 consists of 16 residues. The trim removed 5 bases at V and 2 bases at J, leaving 4 bases unmatched. Looked up from germline, CDR1 is LGHDT and CDR2 is YNNKEL (reference sequence). This sample stems from a study of blood T cell repertoires in COVID-19. The wider study: Samples came from the United States, Italy and Spain, spanning acute and convalescent COVID-19. Nucleic acid was either cDNA or gDNA, and it came from T cells, B-cell-depleted T cells, or PBMCs.

Per the study methods: For nucleated cells, counts were estimated from reference gene primer amplification. Profiling relied on immunoSEQ multiplex PCR, and the TCRdb table lists in-frame clones only, not all of them. V, J and clone size are those of that table, while D and trimming were read from the DNA. Of 650,000 to 800,000 clones listed, about 90% are singletons. Sequences were obtained from peripheral blood. The chain couples TRBV3-1 (or the pseudogene TRBV3-2) to TRBJ2-2, with 11 bases lining up with TRBD2. This sequence was found in a woman between 18 and 30 years old with acute or convalescent COVID-19. Written as DNA, the CDR3 is TGTGCCAGCAGCTCAACTAGCGGGGGAAACACCGGGGAGCTGTTTTTT. This translates into CASSSTSGGNTGELFF.